These 26 T cell receptor beta chains originate from one sample sequenced in a study of CD8+ T cells in alopecia areata. Extracted RNA was reverse transcribed into cDNA, the sequencing template. Sequenced by immunoSEQ multiplex PCR; TCRdb stores in-frame clones only, minus some. The data contain around 160,000 clones, about 60% of them seen just once; the ten biggest clones take up around 14%. Treatment reported: oral pan-JAK inhibitor, 5-10 mg twice daily. The source material was CD4+ T cells sorted from blood, sampled at week 24, from a patient treated with tofacitinib. These receptors were collected from a human donor with alopecia areata.

The chain joins TRBV30 to TRBJ2-3; D gene unclear. CDR1 is GTSNPN and CDR2 is SVGIG in the germline V gene (reference sequence). V was clipped by 1 base and J by 4 bases, with 6 bases between them. This CDR3 has 12 amino acids. The CDR3 spells CAWSAAADTQYF. CDR3 in DNA: TGTGCCTGGAGTGCGGCTGCAGATACGCAGTATTTT.

This clone was counted only a few times. The chain carries TRBV19 and TRBJ1-1, with TRBD1 as a possible D gene (5 bases). Germline CDR1 is LNHDA and CDR2 is SQIVND (reference sequence). V dropped 5 bases and J dropped 0 bases, with 13 bases sitting between them. The CDR3 runs to 15 residues. The CDR3 bases are TGTGCCAGTAGTCGAATTTCGGGACTGAACACTGAAGCTTTCTTT. Its protein product is CASSRISGLNTEAFF.

The CDR3: CAWASGERRNNEQFF. CDR3 DNA: TGTGCCTGGGCTAGCGGGGAGAGGAGGAACAATGAGCAGTTCTTC. V and J are TRBV30 and TRBJ2-1, with 9 bases identical to TRBD2. The CDR3 has 15 amino acids. CDR1 is GTSNPN and CDR2 is SVGIG in the germline V gene (reference sequence). J lost 5 bases, V lost 5 bases, and 10 bases had no gene match.

The V and J genes are TRBV6-1 and TRBJ2-1; 9 bases match TRBD1. V shed 6 bases, J shed 7 bases, and the junction held 10 bases outside the gene matches. Germline loops: CDR1 MNHNS, CDR2 SASEGT. The CDR3 loop spans 15 amino acids. DNA for the CDR3: TGTGCCAGCAGCCTCGGACAGGGGCTTGGGAATGAGCAGTTCTTC. Its translation is CASSLGQGLGNEQFF.

This chain joins TRBV11-2 and TRBJ2-5; TRBD2 agrees at 7 bases. Germline-derived CDR1 and CDR2 are SGHAT and FQNNGV. J gave up 5 bases and V 1 base, and 4 bases lay outside the gene matches. The CDR3 length is 14 residues. CDR3 residues: CASSLGTSAETQYF. In DNA form, the CDR3 reads TGTGCCAGCAGCTTAGGTACTAGCGCTGAGACCCAGTACTTC.

The chain joins TRBV27 to TRBJ1-2, with D perhaps TRBD1 (5 bases). The V and J ends lost 5 bases and 7 bases respectively, with 14 bases between them. There are 13 residues in the CDR3. Germline values: CDR1 MNHEY, CDR2 SMNVEV (reference sequence). The CDR3 DNA follows: TGTGCCAGCAGTCCAATATTGCAGGGTGGCTACACCTTC. Translating it yields CASSPILQGGYTF.

The rearrangement joins TRBV30 to TRBJ2-4; weak D call: TRBD2 (7 bases). The CDR3 is 15 residues long. Trimming took off 1 base at V and 5 bases at J, with 15 bases between the two ends. Germline values: CDR1 GTSNPN, CDR2 SVGIG (reference sequence). CDR3 residues: CAWSGTGGPENIQYF. The CDR3 nucleotides read TGTGCCTGGAGTGGAACCGGGGGGCCCGAAAACATTCAGTACTTC.

The sample holds one count of this clone. This chain links TRBV11-2 with TRBJ1-5, with D possibly being TRBD1 (6 bases). CDR3 length: 16 residues. The germline gives CDR1 SGHAT, CDR2 FQNNGV. V gave up 5 bases and J gave up 3 bases, with 17 bases separating them. The CDR3: CASSGDKGIVNQPQHF. Written as DNA, the CDR3 is TGTGCCAGCAGCGGGGACAAGGGGATAGTCAATCAGCCCCAGCATTTT.

This sequence joins TRBV2 and TRBJ1-6, with D perhaps TRBD1 (6 bases). This CDR3 spans 15 amino acids. Trimming shortened V by 6 bases and J by 10 bases, and 19 bases separated the two germline ends. The V gene's germline CDR1 is SNHLY and CDR2 FYNNEI. The CDR3 DNA follows: TGTGCCAGCAGAAGTCCGTTCACAGGGCTATCACCCCTCCACTTT. It translates to CASRSPFTGLSPLHF.

The chain couples TRBV2 to TRBJ2-5; the D gene is possibly TRBD2 (6 bases). The CDR3 totals 12 residues. The ends were cut back, 8 bases at V and 5 bases at J, with 12 bases in the middle. Germline V gene lookup returns CDR1 SNHLY and CDR2 FYNNEI. CDR3 amino acids: CASGGLQETQYF. The CDR3 bases are TGTGCCAGCGGGGGGTTGCAGGAGACCCAGTACTTC.

This chain connects TRBV2 to TRBJ2-7; no firm D call. Germline V CDR1 and CDR2: SNHLY, FYNNEI. Trimming took 5 bases from V and 6 from J, leaving 20 bases between them. The CDR3 has 15 amino acids. The CDR3 nucleotides read TGTGCCAGCAGTAGAGAAGACTCCCTCGTGGGCGAGCAGTACTTC. It yields the protein CASSREDSLVGEQYF.

DNA for the CDR3: TGCAGCGTTACATCCGACAGGGAAAAAGCTTTCTTT. This gives the protein CSVTSDREKAFF. The chain links TRBV29-1 to TRBJ1-1; 7 bases are a match to TRBD1. The CDR3 is made up of 12 amino acids. From germline, CDR1 is SQVTM and CDR2 ANQGSEA. After removal of 5 bases from V and 9 bases from J, the junction contained 9 bases not matched to a gene.

The genes are TRBV19 and TRBJ2-1, with D possibly being TRBD1 (6 bases). V was clipped by 7 bases and J by 7 bases, with 14 bases between them. The CDR3 sequence is 13 residues long. Germline CDR1 is LNHDA and CDR2 is SQIVND (reference sequence). The CDR3 region is CASKTRGQNEQFF. CDR3 sequence (DNA): TGTGCCAGTAAAACCAGGGGCCAGAATGAGCAGTTCTTC.

There are a few counts of this clone. This chain joins TRBV29-1 and TRBJ2-1, with 8 bases fitting TRBD1. The V segment lost 6 bases and the J segment 9 bases; nucleotides outside the gene matches: 13. CDR3 length: 14 amino acids. CDR1 is SQVTM and CDR2 is ANQGSEA in the germline V gene. CDR3 DNA sequence: TGCAGCGTCGAACAGGGGGTTCCTTTTGGTGAGCAGTTCTTC. Amino acid sequence: CSVEQGVPFGEQFF.

There are a few counts of this clone. The V call is TRBV29-1, the J call TRBJ2-5, with TRBD1 as a possible D gene (6 bases). Germline CDR1 is SQVTM and CDR2 is ANQGSEA. CDR3 size: 12 residues. V gave up 4 bases and J gave up 3 bases, with 9 bases separating them. The CDR3 nucleotides are TGCAGCGTTGGACAGGCAAAAGAGACCCAGTACTTC. It specifies CSVGQAKETQYF.

The chain links TRBV30 to TRBJ2-5; 8 bases are a match to TRBD1. With V trimmed by 3 bases and J by 2 bases, 2 bases remained unmatched. This CDR3 region has 13 residues. CDR1 and CDR2 (germline): GTSNPN, SVGIG (reference sequence). DNA of the CDR3: TGTGCCTGGAGCCGGGACAGGCAAGAGACCCAGTACTTC. Encoded protein: CAWSRDRQETQYF.

The chain joins TRBV2 to TRBJ2-7; 8 positions match TRBD1. Per germline, CDR1 SNHLY and CDR2 FYNNEI. The trim removed 6 bases at V and 4 bases at J, leaving 5 bases unmatched. This CDR3 contains 13 residues. Written as DNA, the CDR3 is TGTGCCAGCAGAGCCGGACAGGGTTACGAGCAGTACTTC. It yields the protein CASRAGQGYEQYF.

This clone has more than one count but fewer than ten. The chain joins TRBV2 to TRBJ1-3; D remains ambiguous. Germline V lookup: CDR1 SNHLY, CDR2 FYNNEI. This CDR3 spans 15 amino acids. V lost 6 bases and J 0 bases, leaving 12 bases between the germline ends. CDR3 protein: CASSPEGTSGNTIYF. CDR3 coding DNA: TGTGCCAGCAGCCCTGAGGGAACCTCTGGAAACACCATATATTTT.

J is TRBJ2-2 and V is TRBV2, with D perhaps TRBD1 or TRBD2 (6 bases each). The CDR3 has 15 residues. V lost 3 bases to trimming and J lost 4 bases, with 12 bases between them. Per germline, CDR1 SNHLY and CDR2 FYNNEI. This CDR3 reads CASSEGGAGTGELFF. The CDR3 DNA reads as TGTGCCAGCAGTGAGGGGGGCGCGGGCACCGGGGAGCTGTTTTTT.

Worth noting for this clone: The same CDR3 is also encoded by other DNA sequences in this sample. V usage is TRBV7-2 and J usage is TRBJ2-3; no clear D gene. The CDR3 totals 14 residues. Germline CDR1 reads SGHTA; CDR2 reads FQGNSA. Trimming removed 1 base from V and 3 bases from J, with 8 bases in between. The CDR3 nucleotides read TGTGCCAGCAGCTTAGGTCCAATGACAGATACGCAGTATTTT. Translated, it gives CASSLGPMTDTQYF. Full variable domain (remainder filled in from reference TRBV7-2 and TRBJ2-3): GAGVSQSPSNKVTEKGKDVELRCDPISGHTALYWYRQSLGQGLEFLIYFQGNSAPDKSGLPSDRFSAERTGGSVSTLTIQRTQQEDSAVYLCASSLGPMTDTQYFGPGTRLTVL.

The chain combines TRBV25-1 with TRBJ2-7, with D unclear. CDR3 length equals 12 residues. Trimming left V 3 bases short and J 3 bases short, with 6 bases between. CDR1 and CDR2 (germline): MGHDK, SYGVNS. This chain's CDR3 is CASSDRNYEQYF. The CDR3 DNA reads TGTGCCAGCAGTGACCGAAACTACGAGCAGTACTTC.

The chain is built from TRBV29-1 and TRBJ2-5; D unresolved. The CDR3 loop spans 13 amino acids. CDR1 and CDR2 (germline): SQVTM, ANQGSEA. V lost 2 bases and J 5 bases, leaving 12 bases between the germline ends. CDR3 DNA: TGCAGCGTTGAAAAACAGCTACGGGAGACCCAGTACTTC. Translating gives CSVEKQLRETQYF.

This clone was seen more than once but under ten times. V is TRBV7-9 and J is TRBJ2-5, with D unresolved. Trimming removed 7 bases at V and 5 bases at J, with 5 bases between. Germline V CDR1 and CDR2: SEHNR, FQNEAQ (reference sequence). The CDR3 runs 10 residues. This CDR3 reads CASTPETQYF. The CDR3 bases are TGTGCCAGCACCCCTGAGACCCAGTACTTC.

The rearrangement uses TRBV30 and TRBJ1-6; TRBD1 might be the D (5 bases). CDR1 is GTSNPN, CDR2 SVGIG, per germline (reference sequence). CDR3 length equals 12 residues. Trimming cost V 3 bases and J 10 bases, with 10 bases left between them. The CDR3 spells CAWRGLGSPLHF. Written as DNA, the CDR3 is TGTGCCTGGAGGGGGCTGGGGTCACCCCTCCACTTT.

The chain joins TRBV5-6 to TRBJ1-1; no firm D call. CDR3 size: 13 residues. V lost 4 bases and J lost 4, with 11 bases in between. Germline values: CDR1 SGHDT, CDR2 YYEEEE. The chain's CDR3 is CASSPGGGTEAFF. In DNA, the CDR3 is TGTGCCAGCAGCCCCGGCGGAGGCACTGAAGCTTTCTTT.

This clone was seen more than once but under ten times. This chain uses TRBV29-1 with TRBJ1-1; D gene uncertain. This CDR3 is built from 12 residues. V was cut by 7 bases and J by 1 base, with 10 bases left in between. Germline lookup yields CDR1 SQVTM and CDR2 ANQGSEA. The CDR3 region has the DNA TGCAGCGCTGCTCGGGGGAACACTGAAGCTTTCTTT. Protein product: CSAARGNTEAFF.